This TCR beta chain was observed in a study of T cells of healthy individuals. This CDR3 has 17 residues. Per germline, CDR1 SGHRS and CDR2 YFSETQ. Between the trimmed V and J ends, which lost 0 bases and 2 bases, there was a span of 16 bases. From the 5' RACE reads, TCRdb called clonotypes with MiXCR, one entry per CDR3 protein. This table has 75,000 to 95,000 distinct CDR3 sequences, approximately 4.8% appearing once. The clonotype comes from a female donor in good health. The V call is TRBV5-1, the J call TRBJ2-3, with D possibly TRBD2 on 6 matching bases. For the CDR3, the DNA is TGCGCCAGCAGCTTGGAGTCGGGCGGGGAGGACACAGATACGCAGTATTTT. It yields the protein CASSLESGGEDTDTQYF.